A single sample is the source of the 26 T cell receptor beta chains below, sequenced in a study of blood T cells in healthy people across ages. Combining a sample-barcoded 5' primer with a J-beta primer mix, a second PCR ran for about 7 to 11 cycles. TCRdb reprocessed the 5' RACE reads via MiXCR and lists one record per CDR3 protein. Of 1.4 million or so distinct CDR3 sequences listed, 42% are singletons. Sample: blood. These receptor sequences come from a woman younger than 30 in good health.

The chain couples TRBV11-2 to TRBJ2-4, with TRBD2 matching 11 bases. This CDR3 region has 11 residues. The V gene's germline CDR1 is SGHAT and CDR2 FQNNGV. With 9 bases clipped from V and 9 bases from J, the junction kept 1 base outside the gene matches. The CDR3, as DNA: TGTGCCAGTACTAGCGGGGGCATTCAGTACTTC. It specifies CASTSGGIQYF.

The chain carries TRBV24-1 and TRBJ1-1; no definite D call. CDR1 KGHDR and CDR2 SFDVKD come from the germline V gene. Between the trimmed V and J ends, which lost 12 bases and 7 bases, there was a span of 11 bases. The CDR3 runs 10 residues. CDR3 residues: CAPRAGEAFF. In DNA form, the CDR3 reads TGTGCCCCTCGGGCCGGTGAAGCTTTCTTT.

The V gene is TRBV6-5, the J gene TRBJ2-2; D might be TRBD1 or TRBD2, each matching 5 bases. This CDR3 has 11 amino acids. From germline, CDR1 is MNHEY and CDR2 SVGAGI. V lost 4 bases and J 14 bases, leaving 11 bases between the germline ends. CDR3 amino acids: CASSSGRHLFF. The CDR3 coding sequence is TGTGCCAGCAGTTCGGGACGCCACCTGTTTTTT.

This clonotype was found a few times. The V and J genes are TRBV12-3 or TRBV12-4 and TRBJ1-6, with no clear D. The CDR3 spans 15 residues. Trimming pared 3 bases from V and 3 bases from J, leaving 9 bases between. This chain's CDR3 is CASSFRPIYNSPLHF. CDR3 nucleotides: TGTGCCAGCAGTTTTCGTCCTATCTATAATTCACCCCTCCACTTT.

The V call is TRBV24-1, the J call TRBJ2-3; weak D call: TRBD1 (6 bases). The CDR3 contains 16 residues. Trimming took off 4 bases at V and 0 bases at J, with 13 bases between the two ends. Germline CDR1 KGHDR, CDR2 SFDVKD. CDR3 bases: TGTGCCACCAGTGAGGGGGACACGGAGAGCACAGATACGCAGTATTTT. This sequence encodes CATSEGDTESTDTQYF.

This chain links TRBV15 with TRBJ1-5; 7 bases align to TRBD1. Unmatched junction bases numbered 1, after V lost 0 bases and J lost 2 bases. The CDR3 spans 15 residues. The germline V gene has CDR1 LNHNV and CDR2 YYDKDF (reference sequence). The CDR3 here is CATSRDGTGNQPQHF. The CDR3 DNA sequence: TGTGCCACCAGCAGAGACGGGACAGGCAATCAGCCCCAGCATTTT.

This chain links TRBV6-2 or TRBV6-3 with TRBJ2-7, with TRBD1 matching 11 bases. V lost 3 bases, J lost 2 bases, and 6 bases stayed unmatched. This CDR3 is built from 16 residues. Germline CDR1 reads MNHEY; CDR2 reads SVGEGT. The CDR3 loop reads CASSYTPGQGAYEQYF. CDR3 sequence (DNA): TGTGCCAGCAGTTATACGCCGGGACAGGGGGCCTACGAGCAGTACTTC.

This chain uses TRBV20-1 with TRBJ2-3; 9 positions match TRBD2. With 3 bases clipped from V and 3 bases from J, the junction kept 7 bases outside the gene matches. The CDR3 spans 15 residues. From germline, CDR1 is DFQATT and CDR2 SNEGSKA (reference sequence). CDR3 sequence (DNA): TGCAGTGCTAGGGCTAGCGGGGAGGGGACAGATACGCAGTATTTT. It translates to CSARASGEGTDTQYF.

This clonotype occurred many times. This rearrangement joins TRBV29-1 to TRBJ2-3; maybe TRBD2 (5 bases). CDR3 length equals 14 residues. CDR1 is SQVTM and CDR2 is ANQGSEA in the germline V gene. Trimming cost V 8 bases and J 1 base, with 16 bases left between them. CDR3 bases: TGCAGCTCCCAACGGGATGTTGGCACAGATACGCAGTATTTT. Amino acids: CSSQRDVGTDTQYF.

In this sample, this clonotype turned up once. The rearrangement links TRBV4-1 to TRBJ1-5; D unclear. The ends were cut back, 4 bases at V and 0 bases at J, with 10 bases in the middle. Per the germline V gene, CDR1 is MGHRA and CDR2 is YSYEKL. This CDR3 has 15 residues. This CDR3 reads CASSRLLNSNQPQHF. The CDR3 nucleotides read TGCGCCAGCAGCCGCCTACTGAATAGCAATCAGCCCCAGCATTTT.

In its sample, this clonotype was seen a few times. CDR3 coding DNA: TGCAGTGCTAGAGTGGGGCGGGGGTCGTTCACAGATACGCAGTATTTT. Its translation: CSARVGRGSFTDTQYF. J is TRBJ2-3 and V is TRBV20-1; 7 nucleotides line up with TRBD2. The germline gives CDR1 DFQATT, CDR2 SNEGSKA (reference sequence). The CDR3 sequence is 16 residues long. Trimming took 1 base from V and 2 from J; bases not matched to a gene: 9.

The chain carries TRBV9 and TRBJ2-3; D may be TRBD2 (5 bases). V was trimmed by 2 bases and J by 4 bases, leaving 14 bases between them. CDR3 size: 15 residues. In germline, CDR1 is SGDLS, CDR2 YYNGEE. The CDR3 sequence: CASSVSSLAADTQYF. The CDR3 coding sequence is TGTGCCAGCAGCGTTAGTTCCCTAGCAGCAGATACGCAGTATTTT.

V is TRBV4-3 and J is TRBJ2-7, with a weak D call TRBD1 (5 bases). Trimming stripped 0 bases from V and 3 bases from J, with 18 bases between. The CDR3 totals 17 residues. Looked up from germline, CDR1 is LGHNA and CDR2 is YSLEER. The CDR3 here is CASSQEAKAGWIYEQYF. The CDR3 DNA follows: TGCGCCAGCAGCCAAGAGGCCAAGGCAGGGTGGATCTACGAGCAGTACTTC.

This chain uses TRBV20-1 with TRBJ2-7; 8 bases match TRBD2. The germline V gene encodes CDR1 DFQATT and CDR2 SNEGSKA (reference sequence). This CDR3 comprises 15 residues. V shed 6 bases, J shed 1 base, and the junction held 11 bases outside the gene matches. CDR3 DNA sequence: TGCAGTGCCCCAATCGGCGGGAGGCGATCCTACGAGCAGTACTTC. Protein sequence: CSAPIGGRRSYEQYF.

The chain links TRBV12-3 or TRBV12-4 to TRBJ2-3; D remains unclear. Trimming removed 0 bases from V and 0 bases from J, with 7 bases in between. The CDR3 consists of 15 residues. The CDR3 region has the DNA TGTGCCAGCAGTTTAGCGGGTTGGAGCACAGATACGCAGTATTTT. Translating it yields CASSLAGWSTDTQYF.

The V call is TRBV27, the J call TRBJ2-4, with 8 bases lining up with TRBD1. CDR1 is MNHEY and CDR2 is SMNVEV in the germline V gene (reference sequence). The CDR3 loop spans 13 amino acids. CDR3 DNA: TGTACCATAGGACAGGGTGGTCAAAACATTCAGTACTTC. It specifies CTIGQGGQNIQYF.

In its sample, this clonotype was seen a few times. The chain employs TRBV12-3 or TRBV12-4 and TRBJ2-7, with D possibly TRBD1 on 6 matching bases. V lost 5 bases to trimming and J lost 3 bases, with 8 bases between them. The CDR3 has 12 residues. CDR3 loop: CASSMDSYEQYF. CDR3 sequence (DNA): TGTGCCAGCAGTATGGACAGCTACGAGCAGTACTTC.

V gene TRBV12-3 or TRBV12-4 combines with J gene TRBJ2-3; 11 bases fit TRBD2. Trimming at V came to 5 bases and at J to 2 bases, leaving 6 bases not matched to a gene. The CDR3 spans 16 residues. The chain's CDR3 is CASSTGLAGHTDTQYF. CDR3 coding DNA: TGTGCCAGCAGTACCGGACTAGCGGGCCACACAGATACGCAGTATTTT.

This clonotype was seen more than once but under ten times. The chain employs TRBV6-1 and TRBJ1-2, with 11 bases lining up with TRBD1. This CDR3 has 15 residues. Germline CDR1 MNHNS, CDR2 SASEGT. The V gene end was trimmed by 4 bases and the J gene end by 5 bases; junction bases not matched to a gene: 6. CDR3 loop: CASSGGDRGKYGYTF. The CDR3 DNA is TGTGCCAGCAGTGGGGGGGACAGGGGGAAGTATGGCTACACCTTC.

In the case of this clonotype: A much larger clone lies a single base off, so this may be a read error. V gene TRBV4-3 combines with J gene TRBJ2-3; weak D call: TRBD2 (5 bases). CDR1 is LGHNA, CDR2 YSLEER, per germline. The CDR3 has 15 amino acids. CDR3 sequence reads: CAGSQSSGSTDTQYF. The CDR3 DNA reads TGCGCCGGCAGCCAATCGTCGGGAAGCACAGATACGCAGTATTTT.

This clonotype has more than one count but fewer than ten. The CDR3, as DNA: TGTGCCAGCAGTGTTCGGGGGGGTACCGGGGAGCTGTTTTTT. Its protein is CASSVRGGTGELFF. The chain joins TRBV9 to TRBJ2-2; the match to TRBD2 covers 8 bases. Germline CDR1 is SGDLS and CDR2 is YYNGEE. V lost 5 bases to trimming and J lost 5 bases; unmatched junction nucleotides: 5. The CDR3 runs to 14 residues.

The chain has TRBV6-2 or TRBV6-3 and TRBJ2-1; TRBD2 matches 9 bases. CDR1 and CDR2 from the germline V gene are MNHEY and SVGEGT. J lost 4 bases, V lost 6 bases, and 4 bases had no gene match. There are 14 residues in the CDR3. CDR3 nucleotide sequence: TGTGCCAGCAGACCTAGCGGGACGTACAATGAGCAGTTCTTC. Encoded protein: CASRPSGTYNEQFF.

Written as DNA, the CDR3 is TGTGCCATCGGACAGGGTCATGGCGGGGAGCTGTTTTTT. Translating it yields CAIGQGHGGELFF. V gene TRBV10-3 combines with J gene TRBJ2-2; TRBD1 aligns across 8 bases. CDR1 and CDR2 from the germline V gene are ENHRY and SYGVKD. This CDR3 has 13 residues. J was trimmed by 7 bases and V by 8 bases; bases with no gene match: 6.

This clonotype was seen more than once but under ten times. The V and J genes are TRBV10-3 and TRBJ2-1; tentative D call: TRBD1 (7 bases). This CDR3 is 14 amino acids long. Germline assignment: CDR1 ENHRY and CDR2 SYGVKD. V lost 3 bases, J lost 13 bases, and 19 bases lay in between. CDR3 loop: CAISDRQGARDQFF. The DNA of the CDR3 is TGTGCCATCAGTGATCGACAGGGCGCGCGGGACCAGTTCTTC.

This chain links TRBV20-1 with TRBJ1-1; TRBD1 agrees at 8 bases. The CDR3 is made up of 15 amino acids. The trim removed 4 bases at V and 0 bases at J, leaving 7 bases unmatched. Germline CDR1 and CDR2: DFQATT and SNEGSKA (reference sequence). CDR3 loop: CSAITLTGVNTEAFF. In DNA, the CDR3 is TGCAGTGCTATTACCTTGACAGGGGTGAACACTGAAGCTTTCTTT.

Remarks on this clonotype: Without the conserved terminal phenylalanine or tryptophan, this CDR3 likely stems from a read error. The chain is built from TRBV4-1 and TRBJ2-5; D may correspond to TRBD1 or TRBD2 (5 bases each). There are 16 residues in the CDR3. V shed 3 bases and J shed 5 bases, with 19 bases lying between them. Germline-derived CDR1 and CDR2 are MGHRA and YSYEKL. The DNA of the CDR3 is TGCGCCAGCAGCCACATCCTCCGGGACCCAGGGGAGACCCAGTACTTA. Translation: CASSHILRDPGETQYL.